This passage covers 29 T cell receptor beta chains from one sample sequenced in a study of shared clonotypes between healthy human individuals. TCRdb's copy holds only in-frame clones and misses some; the assay was immunoSEQ multiplex PCR. Of over 2 million clones listed, approximately 95% are singletons. Terminally differentiated effector memory CD45RA+ cells were excluded from the naive CD8 cells, which were CD45RO-negative and positively selected for CCR7. Sequenced input: naive CD8+ T cells sorted from blood. Source of these receptors: a man between 18 and 35 years old in good health.

This sequence joins TRBV4-1 and TRBJ2-7; D not certain. This CDR3 has 14 residues. Germline V gives CDR1 MGHRA, CDR2 YSYEKL. V shed 0 bases and J shed 3 bases, with 9 bases lying between them. Here the CDR3 DNA reads TGCGCCAGCAGCCAAGATAGTTCCATCTACGAGCAGTACTTC. Its protein is CASSQDSSIYEQYF.

This CDR3 is CASSRTGMATGELFF. CDR3 in DNA: TGTGCCAGCAGCCGGACGGGGATGGCCACCGGGGAGCTGTTTTTT. The chain is built from TRBV28 and TRBJ2-2; D perhaps matches TRBD2 (5 bases). Trimming cost V 6 bases and J 4 bases, with 15 bases left between them. This CDR3 is 15 amino acids long. Germline V lookup: CDR1 MDHEN, CDR2 SYDVKM.

This chain uses TRBV7-2 with TRBJ2-1; 7 bases are shared with TRBD1. The CDR3 sequence is 18 residues long. The V gene's germline CDR1 is SGHTA and CDR2 FQGNSA. The V segment lost 1 base and the J segment 2 bases; nucleotides outside the gene matches: 11. CDR3 in DNA: TGTGCCAGCAGCTTAGTGGGGGTTCGAGACAGGGCCTACAATGAGCAGTTCTTC. It translates to CASSLVGVRDRAYNEQFF.

As concerns this clone: This same CDR3 is encoded by further DNA sequences in the sample. The chain is built from TRBV7-9 and TRBJ2-5, with TRBD2 identical over 7 bases. CDR3 size: 13 residues. Unmatched junction bases numbered 2, after V lost 6 bases and J lost 1 base. Germline CDR1 reads SEHNR; CDR2 reads FQNEAQ (reference sequence). The CDR3 DNA sequence: TGTGCCAGCAGTTCTAGCGGCCAAGAGACCCAGTACTTC. Translating gives CASSSSGQETQYF.

The rearrangement joins TRBV2 to TRBJ2-3, with 7 bases lining up with TRBD2. J was trimmed by 0 bases and V by 4 bases; bases with no gene match: 4. The germline gives CDR1 SNHLY, CDR2 FYNNEI. The CDR3 runs 15 residues. The CDR3 nucleotides read TGTGCCAGCAGTGGGGGCGGGGGAAGCACAGATACGCAGTATTTT. As protein: CASSGGGGSTDTQYF.

This chain connects TRBV5-1 to TRBJ2-1; D not resolved. This CDR3 has 13 residues. The V end was cut by 2 bases, the J end by 5 bases, with 8 bases between. The germline gives CDR1 SGHRS, CDR2 YFSETQ. The CDR3 loop is CASSFEAHNEQFF. CDR3 coding DNA: TGCGCCAGCAGCTTTGAGGCACACAATGAGCAGTTCTTC.

Regarding this clone: Other nucleotide sequences in the sample specify the same CDR3. The chain recombines TRBV9 with TRBJ2-1, with D unclear. The CDR3 spans 16 residues. Germline CDR1 is SGDLS and CDR2 is YYNGEE. With 0 bases removed from V and 0 bases from J, the gap between germline ends came to 10 bases. As DNA, the CDR3 is TGTGCCAGCAGCGTAGATTCGGCTAGCTCCTACAATGAGCAGTTCTTC. Encoded protein: CASSVDSASSYNEQFF.

This chain links TRBV4-3 with TRBJ2-7; a weak D match, TRBD1 (6 bases). Germline lookup yields CDR1 LGHNA and CDR2 YSLEER. This CDR3 has 16 amino acids. V was shortened by 2 bases and J by 0 bases, with 14 bases between the two germline ends. The CDR3 protein is CASSQIWDTNSYEQYF. CDR3 nucleotides: TGCGCCAGCAGCCAAATTTGGGACACTAACTCCTACGAGCAGTACTTC.

The J gene is TRBJ2-7, the V gene TRBV4-1, with 8 bases aligning to TRBD1. The trim removed 1 base at V and 6 bases at J, leaving 8 bases unmatched. The CDR3 extends over 15 amino acids. The germline V gene has CDR1 MGHRA and CDR2 YSYEKL. CDR3 residues: CASSQVPGGVGEQYF. The CDR3 DNA follows: TGCGCCAGCAGCCAAGTCCCAGGGGGCGTTGGCGAGCAGTACTTC.

This clone was detected only once. The chain has TRBV19 and TRBJ1-1, with D possibly TRBD1 on 5 matching bases. Deletions cut 5 bases from V and 10 bases from J, with 20 bases between. Germline CDR1 LNHDA, CDR2 SQIVND (reference sequence). This CDR3 region has 14 residues. The CDR3 nucleotides read TGTGCCAGTAGTGCCGCCGGGACTGACCCGGGAGCTTTCTTT. Residues: CASSAAGTDPGAFF.

A remark on this clone: The junction differs from germline at one of its ends, possibly a read error. J is TRBJ1-6 and V is TRBV7-9; 7 bases line up with TRBD1. Germline V gives CDR1 SEHNR, CDR2 FQNEAQ (reference sequence). The CDR3 covers 16 residues. This CDR3 reads CASSALGGGGNSALHF. CDR3 in DNA: TGTGCCAGCAGCGCCTTGGGGGGAGGGGGCAATTCAGCCCTCCACTTT.

This clone has only one observation. The chain has TRBV5-1 and TRBJ1-2, with 7 bases that match TRBD1. The CDR3 contains 14 residues. V shed 0 bases and J 6 bases; nucleotides not matched to a gene: 5. Per germline, CDR1 SGHRS and CDR2 YFSETQ. CDR3: CASSLGTGDHGYTF. Here the CDR3 DNA reads TGCGCCAGCAGCTTGGGTACAGGGGACCATGGCTACACCTTC.

This clone was found a few times. The same CDR3 also results from other DNA sequences found in this sample. The genes are TRBV11-2 and TRBJ1-2; D remains unclear. Germline-derived CDR1 and CDR2 are SGHAT and FQNNGV. Trimming removed 1 base from V and 1 base from J, with 4 bases in between. The CDR3 loop spans 13 amino acids. CDR3 protein: CASSLGVNYGYTF. Here the CDR3 DNA reads TGTGCCAGCAGCTTAGGAGTTAACTATGGCTACACCTTC.

V gene TRBV30 combines with J gene TRBJ1-1; possibly TRBD1 for D (5 bases). In germline, CDR1 is GTSNPN, CDR2 SVGIG (reference sequence). The ends were cut back, 5 bases at V and 4 bases at J, with 14 bases in the middle. This CDR3 spans 13 amino acids. The CDR3 DNA sequence: TGTGCCTGGGGGGGTACAGTGTTCACTGAAGCTTTCTTT. Residues: CAWGGTVFTEAFF. Complete variable domain (other parts from reference TRBV30 and TRBJ1-1): SQTIHQWPATLVQPVGSPLSLECTVEGTSNPNLYWYRQAAGRGLQLLFYSVGIGQISSEVPQNLSASRPQDRQFILSSKKLLLSDSGFYLCAWGGTVFTEAFFGQGTRLTVV.

The rearrangement joins TRBV10-2 to TRBJ1-2; perhaps TRBD1 as D (6 bases). CDR1 is WSHSY and CDR2 is SAAADI in the germline V gene. Between the trimmed V and J ends, which lost 10 bases and 8 bases, there was a span of 23 bases. The CDR3 length is 14 residues. CDR3 in amino acids: CAIRRGSPLGGYTF. CDR3 coding DNA: TGCGCCATCCGGAGGGGGAGCCCCCTTGGCGGCTACACCTTC.

The chain carries TRBV5-1 and TRBJ2-7; 8 nucleotides align to TRBD1. The junction had 7 bases not matched to a gene; V was cut back by 4 bases and J by 4 bases. Germline V gene sequence: CDR1 SGHRS, CDR2 YFSETQ. The CDR3 sequence is 14 residues long. DNA of the CDR3: TGCGCCAGCAGCCCAACCACAGGGGGGTACGAGCAGTACTTC. Translated, it gives CASSPTTGGYEQYF.

The chain couples TRBV4-1 to TRBJ1-1; D is unresolved. Germline V gene sequence: CDR1 MGHRA, CDR2 YSYEKL. This CDR3 has 16 residues. V gave up 0 bases and J gave up 2 bases, with 13 bases separating them. CDR3 amino acids: CASSQDPKAINTEAFF. CDR3 DNA: TGCGCCAGCAGCCAAGATCCAAAGGCAATAAACACTGAAGCTTTCTTT.

The chain has TRBV5-4 and TRBJ1-4, with 9 nucleotides matching TRBD1. With V trimmed by 2 bases and J by 3 bases, 8 bases remained unmatched. Germline V lookup: CDR1 SGHNT, CDR2 YYREEE (reference sequence). CDR3 size: 17 residues. CDR3 sequence: CASSFKGQGWANEKLFF. In DNA form, the CDR3 reads TGTGCCAGCAGCTTCAAGGGACAGGGATGGGCTAATGAAAAACTGTTTTTT. The variable domain in full, completed from reference TRBV5-4 and TRBJ1-4, reads ETGVTQSPTHLIKTRGQQVTLRCSSQSGHNTVSWYQQALGQGPQFIFQYYREEENGRGNFPPRFSGLQFPNYSSELNVNALELDDSALYLCASSFKGQGWANEKLFFGSGTQLSVL.

The CDR3 region is CASSIRLPYEQYF. The CDR3 DNA sequence: TGTGCCAGTAGTATTCGGCTACCCTACGAGCAGTACTTC. This chain links TRBV19 with TRBJ2-7; D not certain. CDR3 length: 13 residues. Germline CDR1 is LNHDA and CDR2 is SQIVND (reference sequence). The V gene lost 3 bases and the J gene lost 2 bases, with 8 bases spanning the gap.

This chain joins TRBV21-1 and TRBJ2-1. TRBV21-1 is recorded as a pseudogene. The CDR3 runs to 13 residues. In nucleotides, the CDR3 is TGTGCCAGCAGCAACAACCCTCCGCATGAGCAGTTCTTC. It encodes CASSNNPPHEQFF.

The chain is built from TRBV6-5 and TRBJ2-7, with 8 bases lining up with TRBD1. This CDR3 has 12 amino acids. Germline-derived CDR1 and CDR2 are MNHEY and SVGAGI. With 6 bases clipped from V and 6 bases from J, the junction kept 4 bases outside the gene matches. In DNA form, the CDR3 reads TGTGCCAGCAGCACAACAGGGGGCGAGCAGTACTTC. Its translation: CASSTTGGEQYF.

For this clone: This specimen includes other DNA sequences encoding the same CDR3. The chain has TRBV7-6 and TRBJ2-7; tentatively, D is TRBD1 (6 bases). V was cut by 6 bases and J by 3 bases, with 15 bases left in between. The CDR3 totals 14 residues. Germline V gene lookup returns CDR1 SGHVS and CDR2 FNYEAQ. Written as DNA, the CDR3 is TGTGCCAGCAGTCCTAGGACAGAGAGCTACGAGCAGTACTTC. Its translation: CASSPRTESYEQYF.

The J gene is TRBJ2-1, the V gene TRBV5-1; 9 bases are shared with TRBD2. The J segment lost 2 bases and the V segment lost 3 bases, leaving 6 bases of the junction unmatched. Germline values: CDR1 SGHRS, CDR2 YFSETQ. This CDR3 has 16 amino acids. CDR3 region: CASSSFSGSAYNEQFF. The CDR3 coding sequence is TGCGCCAGCAGCTCATTTAGCGGGAGTGCCTACAATGAGCAGTTCTTC. Complete variable domain (other parts from reference TRBV5-1 and TRBJ2-1): KAGVTQTPRYLIKTRGQQVTLSCSPISGHRSVSWYQQTPGQGLQFLFEYFSETQRNKGNFPGRFSGRQFSNSRSEMNVSTLELGDSALYLCASSSFSGSAYNEQFFGPGTRLTVL.

About this clone: One end of the junction does not line up with germline, which may come from a read error. The chain employs TRBV15 and TRBJ1-5, with a possible D match to TRBD1 (6 bases). CDR1 and CDR2 (germline): LNHNV, YYDKDF (reference sequence). This CDR3 is 13 amino acids long. CDR3 in amino acids: CATSGDRYQPQHF. As DNA, the CDR3 is TGTGCCACCAGCGGAGACAGGTATCAGCCCCAGCATTTT.

The genes are TRBV2 and TRBJ2-7; TRBD1 agrees at 8 bases. This CDR3 contains 14 residues. Looked up from germline, CDR1 is SNHLY and CDR2 is FYNNEI. Losses at the gene ends were 6 bases for V and 2 bases for J; bases not matched to a gene: 6. Here the CDR3 reads CASSAPTGAYEQYF. CDR3 DNA sequence: TGTGCCAGCAGCGCCCCGACAGGGGCCTACGAGCAGTACTTC.

The V gene is TRBV7-8, the J gene TRBJ1-2, with 7 bases that match TRBD1. Germline loops: CDR1 SGHVS, CDR2 FQNEAQ. The CDR3 totals 15 residues. The V and J ends lost 5 bases and 5 bases, in that order; junction bases with no gene match: 11. The CDR3 loop reads CASSPRGQGGYGYTF. The CDR3 DNA follows: TGTGCCAGCAGCCCCAGAGGTCAGGGGGGTTATGGCTACACCTTC.

The rearrangement joins TRBV27 to TRBJ1-2, with a possible D match to TRBD1 (5 bases). Germline CDR1 MNHEY, CDR2 SMNVEV (reference sequence). The CDR3 runs to 13 residues. Trimming removed 3 bases from V and 4 bases from J, with 9 bases in between. The chain's CDR3 is CASSFKGTYGYTF. For the CDR3, the DNA is TGTGCCAGCAGTTTTAAGGGGACCTATGGCTACACCTTC.

The V gene is TRBV6-5, the J gene TRBJ1-1; TRBD1 agrees at 9 bases. After removal of 5 bases from V and 6 bases from J, the junction contained 7 bases not matched to a gene. The CDR3 length is 14 residues. CDR1 is MNHEY, CDR2 SVGAGI, per germline. CDR3 coding DNA: TGTGCCAGCAGTCGGGACAGGGATCGTGCTGAAGCTTTCTTT. Translated, it gives CASSRDRDRAEAFF.

The chain carries TRBV27 and TRBJ2-7; possibly TRBD2 for D (6 bases). Germline loops: CDR1 MNHEY, CDR2 SMNVEV (reference sequence). The V end was cut by 5 bases, the J end by 6 bases, with 20 bases between. CDR3 length equals 15 residues. The CDR3 is CASSPLWGESPEQYF. CDR3 DNA: TGTGCCAGCAGTCCCCTTTGGGGGGAATCCCCCGAGCAGTACTTC.